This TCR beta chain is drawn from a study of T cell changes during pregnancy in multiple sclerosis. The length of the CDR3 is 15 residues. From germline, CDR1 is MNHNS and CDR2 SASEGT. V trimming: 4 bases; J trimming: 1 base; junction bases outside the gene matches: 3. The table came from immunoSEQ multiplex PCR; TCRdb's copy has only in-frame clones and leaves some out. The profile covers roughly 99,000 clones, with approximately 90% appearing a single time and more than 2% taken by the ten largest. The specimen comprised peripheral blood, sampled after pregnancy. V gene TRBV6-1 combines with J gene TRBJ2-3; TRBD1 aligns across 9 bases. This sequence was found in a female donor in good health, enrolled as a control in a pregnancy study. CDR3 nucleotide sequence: TGTGCCAGCAGTGCCCGGACAGGGGGCACAGATACGCAGTATTTT. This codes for CASSARTGGTDTQYF.